The clone carrying this T cell receptor beta chain was seen a single time. This specimen belongs to a study of breast tumors, draining lymph nodes, adjacent tissues. TCRdb reanalysed the multiplex PCR reads using MiXCR and keeps one entry per CDR3 protein. The sample carries roughly 15,000 distinct CDR3 sequences, roughly 50% recorded once. The clonotype comes from a female donor with breast cancer. Some clones in this sample may be carry-over from other donors' samples. Sequencing was performed on tumor-adjacent breast tissue.

The CDR3 spells CASSEKKGQGLGYTF. CDR3 bases: TGCGCCAGCAGTGAGAAAAAGGGACAGGGATTGGGGTACACCTTC. The chain couples TRBV10-2 to TRBJ1-2; 9 bases are a match to TRBD1. This CDR3 is built from 15 residues. Germline CDR1 and CDR2: WSHSY and SAAADI. Trimming cost V 2 bases and J 11 bases; bases outside gene matches: 12.